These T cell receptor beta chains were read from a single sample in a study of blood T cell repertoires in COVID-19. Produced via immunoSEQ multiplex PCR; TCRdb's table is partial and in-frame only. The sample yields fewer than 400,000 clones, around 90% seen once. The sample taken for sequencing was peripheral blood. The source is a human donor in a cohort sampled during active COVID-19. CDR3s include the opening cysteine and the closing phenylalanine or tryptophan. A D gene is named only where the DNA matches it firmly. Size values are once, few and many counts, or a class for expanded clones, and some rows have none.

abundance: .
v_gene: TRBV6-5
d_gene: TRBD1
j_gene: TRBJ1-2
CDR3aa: CASTPRQGARGYTF
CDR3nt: TGTGCCAGCACCCCACGACAGGGGGCGAGGGGCTACACCTTC

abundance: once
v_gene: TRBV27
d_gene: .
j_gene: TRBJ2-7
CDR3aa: CASSLQGAPKGYEQYF
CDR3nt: TGTGCCAGCAGTTTACAAGGGGCTCCTAAAGGATACGAGCAGTACTTC

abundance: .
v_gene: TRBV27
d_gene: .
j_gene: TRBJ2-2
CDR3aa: CASSSYSGPGELFF
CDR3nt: TGTGCCAGCAGTTCGTATTCCGGTCCCGGGGAGCTGTTTTTT

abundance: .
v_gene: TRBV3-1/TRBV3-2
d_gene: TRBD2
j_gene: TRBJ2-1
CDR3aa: CASSQVEAGGLRDEQFF
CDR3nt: TGTGCCAGCAGCCAAGTGGAAGCGGGAGGGCTTCGGGATGAGCAGTTCTTC

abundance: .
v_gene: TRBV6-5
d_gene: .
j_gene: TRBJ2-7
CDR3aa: CASKQSEGASYEQYF
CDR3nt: TGTGCCAGCAAACAATCGGAGGGGGCATCCTACGAGCAGTACTTC

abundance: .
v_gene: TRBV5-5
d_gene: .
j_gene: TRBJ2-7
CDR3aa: CASSWTNHEQYF
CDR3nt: TGTGCCAGCAGCTGGACAAACCACGAGCAGTACTTC

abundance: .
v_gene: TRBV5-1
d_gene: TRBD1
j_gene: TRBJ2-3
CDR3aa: CASTPSGQGMGADTQYF
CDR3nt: TGCGCCAGCACCCCAAGCGGACAGGGGATGGGGGCAGATACGCAGTATTTT

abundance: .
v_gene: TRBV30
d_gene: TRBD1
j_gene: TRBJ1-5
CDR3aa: CAWSEVWRGRGQPQHF
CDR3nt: TGTGCCTGGAGTGAAGTTTGGAGGGGGCGCGGTCAGCCCCAGCATTTT

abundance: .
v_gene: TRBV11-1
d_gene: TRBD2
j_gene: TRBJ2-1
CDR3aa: CASSLAALAGGDEQFF
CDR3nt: TGTGCCAGCAGCTTAGCGGCGCTAGCGGGGGGCGATGAGCAGTTCTTC

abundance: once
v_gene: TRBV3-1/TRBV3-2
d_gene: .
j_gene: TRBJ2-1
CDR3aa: CASSQSPGTFGPRFF
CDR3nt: TGTGCCAGCAGCCAATCCCCCGGGACTTTTGGACCGCGGTTCTTC

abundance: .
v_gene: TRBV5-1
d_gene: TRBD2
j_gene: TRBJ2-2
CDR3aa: CASSHRSGTSGSLRELFF
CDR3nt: TGCGCCAGCAGCCATCGATCCGGGACTAGCGGGAGTCTGCGGGAGCTGTTTTTT

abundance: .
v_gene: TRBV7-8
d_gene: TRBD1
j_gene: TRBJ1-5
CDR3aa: CASSPRGQGASQPQHF
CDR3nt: TGTGCCAGCAGCCCTCGCGGACAGGGGGCGAGTCAGCCCCAGCATTTT

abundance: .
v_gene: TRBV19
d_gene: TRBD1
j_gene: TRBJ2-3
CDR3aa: CASTTRDRRRTDTQYF
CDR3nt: TGTGCCAGTACCACGAGGGACAGGAGACGCACAGATACGCAGTATTTT

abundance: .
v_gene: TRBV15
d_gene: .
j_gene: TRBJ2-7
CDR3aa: CATSRDLSYEQYF
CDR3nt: TGTGCCACCTCACGGGACTTATCCTACGAGCAGTACTTC

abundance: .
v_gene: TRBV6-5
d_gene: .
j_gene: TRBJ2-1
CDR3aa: CASSYSEENEQFF
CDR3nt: TGTGCCAGCAGTTACTCCGAGGAAAATGAGCAGTTCTTC

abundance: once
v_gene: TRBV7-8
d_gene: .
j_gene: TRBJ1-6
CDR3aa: CASSFRDTEDSPLHF
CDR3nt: TGTGCCAGCAGCTTCCGGGACACAGAAGATTCACCCCTCCACTTT

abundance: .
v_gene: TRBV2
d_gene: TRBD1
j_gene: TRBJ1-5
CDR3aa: CASRTGTGLDQPQHF
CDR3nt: TGTGCCAGCAGGACCGGGACAGGGCTCGATCAGCCCCAGCATTTT

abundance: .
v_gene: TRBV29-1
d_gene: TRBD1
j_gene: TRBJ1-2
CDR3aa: CSARQGSFYGYTF
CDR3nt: TGCAGCGCAAGACAGGGATCGTTCTATGGCTACACCTTC

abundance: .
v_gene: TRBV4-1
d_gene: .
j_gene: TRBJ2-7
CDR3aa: CASSITRGAYEQYF
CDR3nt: TGCGCCAGCAGCATTACACGCGGGGCCTACGAGCAGTACTTC

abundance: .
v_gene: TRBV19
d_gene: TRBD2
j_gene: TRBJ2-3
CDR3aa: CASKEGLADSTDTQYF
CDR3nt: TGTGCCAGTAAGGAGGGGCTAGCGGACAGCACAGATACGCAGTATTTT

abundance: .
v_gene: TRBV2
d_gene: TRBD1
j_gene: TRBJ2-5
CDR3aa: CASSGDRGGETQYF
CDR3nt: TGTGCCAGCAGTGGGGACAGGGGGGGCGAGACCCAGTACTTC

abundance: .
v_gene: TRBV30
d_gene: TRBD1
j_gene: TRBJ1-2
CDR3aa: CAWSYGTVYGYTF
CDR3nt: TGTGCCTGGAGTTACGGGACAGTCTATGGCTACACCTTC

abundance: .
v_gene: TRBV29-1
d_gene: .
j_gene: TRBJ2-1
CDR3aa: CSVPPIGDYNEQFF
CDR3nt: TGCAGCGTCCCCCCAATAGGGGACTACAATGAGCAGTTCTTC

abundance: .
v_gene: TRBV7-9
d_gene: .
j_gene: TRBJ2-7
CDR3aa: CASNYGDSSSYEQYF
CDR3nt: TGTGCCAGCAACTATGGGGACTCCAGCTCCTACGAGCAGTACTTC